This TCR beta chain was profiled in a study of early T cells in non-severe SARS-CoV-2 infection. Overall study: Sequencing of unsorted whole blood was done on bulk RNA, leaving chains unpaired.

This clonotype was detected ten times or more. Individual cDNA molecules were tagged with unique molecular identifiers, the study reported. TCRdb re-analysed the 5' RACE reads in MiXCR, keeping a single row per CDR3 protein. The table has approximately 67,000 distinct CDR3 sequences, roughly 12% seen once. There are 18 residues in the CDR3. CDR1 LGHDT and CDR2 YNNKEL come from the germline V gene (reference sequence). The trim removed 6 bases at V and 7 bases at J, leaving 18 bases unmatched. The TCR originated in an adult who was a healthcare worker with PCR-confirmed SARS-CoV-2 infection or an uninfected control (not recorded which). The rearrangement uses TRBV3-1 and TRBJ1-2; 12 bases align to TRBD1. The sample consisted of whole blood. The CDR3 here is CASSTMPGTGGASSGYTF. The CDR3 DNA reads TGTGCCAGCAGTACTATGCCCGGGACAGGGGGCGCATCCTCTGGCTACACCTTC.